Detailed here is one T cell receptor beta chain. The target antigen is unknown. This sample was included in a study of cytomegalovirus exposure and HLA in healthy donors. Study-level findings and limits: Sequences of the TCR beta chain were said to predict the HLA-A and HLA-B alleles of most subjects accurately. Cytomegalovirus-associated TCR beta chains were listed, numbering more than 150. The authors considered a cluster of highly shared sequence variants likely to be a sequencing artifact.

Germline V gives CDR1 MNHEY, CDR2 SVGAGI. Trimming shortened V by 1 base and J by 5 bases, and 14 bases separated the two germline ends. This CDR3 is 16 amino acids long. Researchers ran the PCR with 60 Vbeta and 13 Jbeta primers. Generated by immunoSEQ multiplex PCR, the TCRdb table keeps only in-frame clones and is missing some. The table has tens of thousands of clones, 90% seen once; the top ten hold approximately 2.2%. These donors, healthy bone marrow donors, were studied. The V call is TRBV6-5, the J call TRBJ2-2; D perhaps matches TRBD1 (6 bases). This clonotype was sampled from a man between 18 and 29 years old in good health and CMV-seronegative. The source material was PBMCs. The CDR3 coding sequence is TGTGCCAGCAGTTACTATCTAACAGGGAGAACCGGGGAGCTGTTTTTT. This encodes CASSYYLTGRTGELFF.